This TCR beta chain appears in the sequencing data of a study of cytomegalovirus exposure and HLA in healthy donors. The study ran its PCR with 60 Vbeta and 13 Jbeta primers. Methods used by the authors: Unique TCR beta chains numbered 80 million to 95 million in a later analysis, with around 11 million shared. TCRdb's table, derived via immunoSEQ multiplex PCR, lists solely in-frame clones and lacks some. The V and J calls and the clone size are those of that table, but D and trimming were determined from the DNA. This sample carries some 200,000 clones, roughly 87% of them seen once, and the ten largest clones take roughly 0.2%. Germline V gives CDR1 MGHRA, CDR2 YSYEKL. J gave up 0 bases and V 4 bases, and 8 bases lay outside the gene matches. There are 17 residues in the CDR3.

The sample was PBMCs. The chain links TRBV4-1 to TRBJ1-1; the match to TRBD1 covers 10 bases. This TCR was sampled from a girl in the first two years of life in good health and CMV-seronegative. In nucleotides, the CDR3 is TGCGCCAGCAGCCCACTCCGGACAGGGGGTATGAACACTGAAGCTTTCTTT. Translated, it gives CASSPLRTGGMNTEAFF.